This entry is about one TCR beta chain. Its antigen is unknown. This entry belongs to a study of shared clonotypes between healthy human individuals. Study findings and constraints: Clonotype sharing among donors likely depends on sequencing depth. The genetic and exposure-history diversity represented was limited by few donors.

Data came from immunoSEQ multiplex PCR; TCRdb stores just in-frame clones and leaves some out. Of under 600,000 clones listed, roughly 79% are singletons. This CDR3 is 17 amino acids long. The germline CDR1 and CDR2 sequences are SGHTA and FQGNSA. The V and J ends lost 1 base and 3 bases, in that order; junction bases with no gene match: 9. The receptor comes from a woman aged 40 to 50 in good health. Some clones in this sample may be carry-over from other donors' samples. The chain couples TRBV7-2 to TRBJ2-7, with 10 bases that match TRBD2. Material for sequencing was PBMCs. CDR3 protein: CASSLERSSGRSYEQYF. The CDR3 bases are TGTGCCAGCAGCTTAGAAAGGTCTAGCGGGAGAAGCTACGAGCAGTACTTC.